Listed below are T cell receptor beta chains from one sample, sequenced in a study of T-cell reconstitution after alpha-beta-depleted transplantation in children. One entry per CDR3 protein results from TCRdb running MiXCR on the PCR reads. Of hundreds of thousands of distinct CDR3 sequences in the sample, 8% to 9.5% were seen once. The material sequenced was PBMCs from the stem cell graft donor, taken from the stem cell graft. These receptor sequences come from a human donor who donated a stem cell graft to a child with acute lymphoblastic leukemia. The conserved cysteine and the conserved F or W are not part of the CDR3 here.

V: TRBV5-1
CDR3: ASSLAQAYNSPLH

V: TRBV7-8
CDR3: ASSPGVLNYGYT

V: TRBV7-2
CDR3: ASSLWLAGGNEQF

V: TRBV18
CDR3: ASSRSVQINTEAF

V: TRBV29-1
CDR3: SVGTGAPGEQF

V: TRBV10-3
CDR3: AINLDGQETQY

V: TRBV11-2
CDR3: ASSLVKEAF

V: TRBV30
CDR3: AWRKGGAEAF

V: TRBV12-3/TRBV12-4
CDR3: ASSPQGNEQF

V: TRBV10-3
CDR3: AILDAGSSYEEY

V: TRBV20-1
CDR3: SARAKLAGISDTQY

V: TRBV19
CDR3: ASSNGATGISNQPQH

V: TRBV5-1
CDR3: ASSFQGPENNSPLH

V: TRBV4-2
CDR3: ASSHDRTSGETQY

V: TRBV11-3
CDR3: ASSYTQPGQTYGYT

V: TRBV7-9
CDR3: ASSSRERTHEQY

V: TRBV4-3
CDR3: ASSQDFRTSGDEQF

V: TRBV4-2
CDR3: ASSVPYGGAGNTGELF

V: TRBV12-3/TRBV12-4
CDR3: ASSLAPDPRWYGYT

V: TRBV6-2/TRBV6-3
CDR3: ASSSTGTQPQH

V: TRBV19
CDR3: ASSIDTGINEQF

V: TRBV7-9
CDR3: ASSFTGTGGEQY

V: TRBV11-1
CDR3: ASSFSGAEQY

V: TRBV12-3/TRBV12-4
CDR3: ASRAGTSVGETQY

V: TRBV29-1
CDR3: SVTGGSNQPQH

V: TRBV6-6
CDR3: ASRVGLNSPLH

V: TRBV18
CDR3: ASSPNQETQY

V: TRBV9
CDR3: ASSAALNYGYT

V: TRBV14
CDR3: ASSHWDRPYEQY

V: TRBV24-1
CDR3: ATSDWTSADTGELF

V: TRBV5-1
CDR3: ASSLDGGVYEQY

V: TRBV12-3/TRBV12-4
CDR3: ASSLRRSGGLNEQF

V: TRBV3-1
CDR3: ASSHLGGRSNHEQF

V: TRBV10-3
CDR3: AISESGGRGSEQY

V: TRBV6-2/TRBV6-3
CDR3: ASSPGVVAYNEQF

V: TRBV15
CDR3: ATSSGRGNTEAF

V: TRBV5-1
CDR3: ASSLRTGENTEAF

V: TRBV6-1
CDR3: ASSGAYQETQY

V: TRBV12-3/TRBV12-4
CDR3: ASSFVRVEAF

V: TRBV7-2
CDR3: AGKSGGEETQY

V: TRBV29-1
CDR3: SVDGQGGETQY

V: TRBV20-1
CDR3: SAKRSETGPMSQH

V: TRBV11-1
CDR3: ASSSPRSRDRVGNEKLF

V: TRBV7-1
CDR3: ASSPRTGRVFNEKLF

V: TRBV20-1
CDR3: SARQGAIGETQY